This T cell receptor beta chain appears in the sequencing data of a study of cytotoxic CD8 clonotypes in ibrutinib-treated CLL. Background on the study: The patient breakdown showed roughly 10 relapsed/refractory and about 16 treatment-naive cases, with about 18 IGHV unmutated. The taking of response samples occurred after a median roughly 12 months of treatment, with a range of 6 to 36.

This clone was picked up a small number of times. The V and J ends lost 6 bases and 1 base respectively, with 13 bases between them. Germline lookup yields CDR1 SGDLS and CDR2 YYNGEE. This CDR3 contains 15 residues. Assay: immunoSEQ multiplex PCR; the TCRdb copy retains only in-frame clones and omits some. The sample lists some 98,000 clones, 70% to 80% seen once, with 32% in the top ten. The sequence was obtained from a human donor with chronic lymphocytic leukemia. The J gene is TRBJ2-2, the V gene TRBV9; weak D call: TRBD1 (6 bases). The specimen was PBMCs, collected after 12 months of ibrutinib treatment. CDR3 bases: TGTGCCAGCACCCTCCCACAGGGGAACACCGGGGAGCTGTTTTTT. The encoded protein is CASTLPQGNTGELFF.